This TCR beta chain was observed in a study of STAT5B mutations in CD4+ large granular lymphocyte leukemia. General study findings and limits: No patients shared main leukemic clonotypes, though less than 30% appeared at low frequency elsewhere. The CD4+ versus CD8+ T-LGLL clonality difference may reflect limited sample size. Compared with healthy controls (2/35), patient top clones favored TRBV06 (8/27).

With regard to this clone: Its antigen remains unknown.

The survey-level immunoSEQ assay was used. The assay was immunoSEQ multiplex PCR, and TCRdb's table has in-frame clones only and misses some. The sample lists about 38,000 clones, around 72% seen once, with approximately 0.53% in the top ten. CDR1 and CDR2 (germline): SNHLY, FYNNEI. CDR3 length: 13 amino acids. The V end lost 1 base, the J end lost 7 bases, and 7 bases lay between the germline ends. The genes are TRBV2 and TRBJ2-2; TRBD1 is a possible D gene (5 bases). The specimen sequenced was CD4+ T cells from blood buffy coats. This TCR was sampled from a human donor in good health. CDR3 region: CASSEGGGGELFF. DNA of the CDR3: TGTGCCAGCAGTGAAGGGGGCGGCGGGGAGCTGTTTTTT.